What follows are 8 T cell receptor beta chains derived from one specimen sequenced in a study of blood T cells in healthy people across ages. A second PCR of roughly 6 to 12 cycles used a sample-barcoded 5' primer and a J-beta primer mix. MiXCR, run by TCRdb on the 5' RACE reads, gives a single entry per CDR3 protein. The sample yields 800,000 or so distinct CDR3 sequences, about 47% seen once. Sequencing was performed on blood. These TCRs come from a man older than 75 in good health.

The V and J genes are TRBV27 and TRBJ2-1, with TRBD2 matching over 9 bases. This CDR3 contains 17 residues. CDR1 and CDR2 (germline): MNHEY, SMNVEV (reference sequence). V gave up 5 bases and J gave up 6 bases; unmatched junction bases: 14. The CDR3 nucleotides read TGTGCCAGCAGTCCAACCCGAGCGGGAGGTATGAGCAATGAGCAGTTCTTC. Amino acids: CASSPTRAGGMSNEQFF.

This clonotype occurred a few times. J is TRBJ1-1 and V is TRBV20-1; D remains unclear. Trimming took off 0 bases at V and 0 bases at J, with 5 bases between the two ends. This CDR3 region has 13 residues. Germline CDR1 and CDR2: DFQATT and SNEGSKA (reference sequence). CDR3 sequence: CSARDPVNTEAFF. As DNA, the CDR3 is TGCAGTGCTAGAGATCCGGTGAACACTGAAGCTTTCTTT.

The chain is built from TRBV4-1 and TRBJ2-7; no reliable D call. The CDR3 has 14 residues. Germline CDR1 MGHRA, CDR2 YSYEKL. Trimming stripped 0 bases from V and 2 bases from J, with 8 bases between. CDR3 in DNA: TGCGCCAGCAGCCAAGATATTCCAACCTACGAGCAGTACTTC. The encoded protein is CASSQDIPTYEQYF.

V gene TRBV12-3 or TRBV12-4 combines with J gene TRBJ2-6, with D perhaps given as TRBD1 or TRBD2 (6 bases each). V lost 3 bases to trimming and J lost 0 bases, with 15 bases between them. CDR3 size: 18 residues. The CDR3 spells CASSFRGGTNSGANVLTF. The CDR3 DNA reads TGTGCCAGCAGTTTCAGGGGCGGGACAAACTCTGGGGCCAACGTCCTGACTTTC.

In its sample, this clonotype was seen a few times. The chain recombines TRBV15 with TRBJ2-7, with a possible D match to TRBD1 (6 bases). The CDR3 sequence is 17 residues long. V lost 5 bases, J lost 0 bases, and 20 bases lay in between. The germline CDR1 and CDR2 sequences are LNHNV and YYDKDF (reference sequence). CDR3 in amino acids: CATSSPAGTLSSYEQYF. In nucleotides, the CDR3 is TGTGCCACCAGCTCTCCCGCCGGGACATTGAGCTCCTACGAGCAGTACTTC.

This rearrangement joins TRBV29-1 to TRBJ1-3, with D unclear. This CDR3 is built from 13 residues. Trimming shortened V by 4 bases and J by 0 bases, and 7 bases separated the two germline ends. CDR1 SQVTM and CDR2 ANQGSEA come from the germline V gene. The CDR3 spells CSVAQSSGNTIYF. For the CDR3, the DNA is TGCAGCGTTGCCCAGAGCTCTGGAAACACCATATATTTT.

The CDR3 is CASSLVVLAKNIQYF. The CDR3 coding sequence is TGCGCCAGCAGCTTGGTAGTGCTAGCCAAAAACATTCAGTACTTC. The V call is TRBV5-1, the J call TRBJ2-4; no clear D. This CDR3 contains 15 residues. V dropped 0 bases and J dropped 0 bases, with 7 bases sitting between them. Germline V gives CDR1 SGHRS, CDR2 YFSETQ.

J is TRBJ2-3 and V is TRBV6-2 or TRBV6-3; unclear D gene. The germline gives CDR1 MNHEY, CDR2 SVGEGT. Trimming pared 6 bases from V and 5 bases from J, leaving 12 bases between. The CDR3 has 13 amino acids. The CDR3 here is CASSALDGDTQYF. The CDR3 DNA sequence: TGTGCCAGCAGCGCCCTGGACGGAGATACGCAGTATTTT.